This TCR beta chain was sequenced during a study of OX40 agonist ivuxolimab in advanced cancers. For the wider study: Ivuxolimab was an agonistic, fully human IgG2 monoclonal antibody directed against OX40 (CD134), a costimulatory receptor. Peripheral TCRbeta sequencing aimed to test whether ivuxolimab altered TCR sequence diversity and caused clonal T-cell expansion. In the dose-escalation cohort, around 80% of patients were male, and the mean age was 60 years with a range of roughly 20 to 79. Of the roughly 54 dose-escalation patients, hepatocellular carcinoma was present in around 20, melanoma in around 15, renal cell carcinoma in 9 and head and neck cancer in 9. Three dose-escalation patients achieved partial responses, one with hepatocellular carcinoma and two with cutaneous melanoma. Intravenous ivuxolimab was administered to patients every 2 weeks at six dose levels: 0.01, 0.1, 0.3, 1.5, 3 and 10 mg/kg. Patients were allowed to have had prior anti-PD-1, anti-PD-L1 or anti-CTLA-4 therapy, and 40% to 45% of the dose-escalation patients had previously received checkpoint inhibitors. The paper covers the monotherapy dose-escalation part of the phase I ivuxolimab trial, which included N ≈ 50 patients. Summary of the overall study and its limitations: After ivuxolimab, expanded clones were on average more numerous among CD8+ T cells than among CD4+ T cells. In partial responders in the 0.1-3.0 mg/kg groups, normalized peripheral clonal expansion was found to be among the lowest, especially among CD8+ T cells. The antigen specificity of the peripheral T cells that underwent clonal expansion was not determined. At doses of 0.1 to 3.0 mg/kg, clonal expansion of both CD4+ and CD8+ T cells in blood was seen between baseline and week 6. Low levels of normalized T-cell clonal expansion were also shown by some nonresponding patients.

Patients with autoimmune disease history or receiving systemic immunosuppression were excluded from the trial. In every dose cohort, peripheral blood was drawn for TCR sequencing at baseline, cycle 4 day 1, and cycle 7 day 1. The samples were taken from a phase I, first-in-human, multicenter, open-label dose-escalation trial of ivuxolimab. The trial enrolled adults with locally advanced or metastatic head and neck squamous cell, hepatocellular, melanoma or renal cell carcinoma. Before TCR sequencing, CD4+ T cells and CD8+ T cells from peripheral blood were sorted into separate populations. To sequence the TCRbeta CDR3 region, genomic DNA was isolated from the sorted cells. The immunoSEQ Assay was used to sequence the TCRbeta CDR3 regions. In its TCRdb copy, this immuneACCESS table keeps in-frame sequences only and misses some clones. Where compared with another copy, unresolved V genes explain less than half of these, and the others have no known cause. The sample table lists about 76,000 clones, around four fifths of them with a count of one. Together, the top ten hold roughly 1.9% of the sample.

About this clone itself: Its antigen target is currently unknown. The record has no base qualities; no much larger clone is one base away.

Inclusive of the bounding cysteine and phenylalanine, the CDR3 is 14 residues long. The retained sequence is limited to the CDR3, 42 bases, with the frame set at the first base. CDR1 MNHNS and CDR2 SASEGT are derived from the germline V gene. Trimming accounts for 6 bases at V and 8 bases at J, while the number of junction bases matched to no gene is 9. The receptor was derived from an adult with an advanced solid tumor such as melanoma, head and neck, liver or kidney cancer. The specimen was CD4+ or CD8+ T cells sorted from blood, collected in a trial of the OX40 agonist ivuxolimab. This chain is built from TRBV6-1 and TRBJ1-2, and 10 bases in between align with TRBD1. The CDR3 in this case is CASREPGQGSGYTF. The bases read TGTGCCAGCAGGGAACCGGGACAGGGGAGCGGCTACACCTTC.